This paragraph reports one T cell receptor beta chain. Its antigen is not identified. Treatment of the sample: roughly 11-day PBMC culture with coronavirus spike peptide pools or control peptides (ViraFEST assay). From the unexposed donor, CD4+ T cells were collected ahead of the COVID-19 pandemic (2011-2018). The sample belongs to a study of vaccination and CD4 T cells after COVID-19. Study overall: Stimulation of cells relied on overlapping spike peptides derived from SARS-CoV-2, HCoV-NL63, HCoV-OC43 and HCoV-229E. Study results and limitations: Clonotypes reactive to SARS-CoV-2 had a median that went up from approximately 21 to 38, but not significantly. It was found that, in convalescent patients, 304 of 307 vaccine-specific clones were spike mono-reactive.

Sequencing of the DNA from cultured CD4+ T cells was carried out with the Oncomine TCR Beta short-read assay. TCRdb re-called the PCR reads through MiXCR, storing one row per CDR3 protein. Here the sample spans about 6,600 distinct CDR3 sequences, roughly 43% being singletons. CDR1 is DFQATT and CDR2 is SNEGSKA in the germline V gene (reference sequence). The CDR3 totals 14 residues. J gave up 7 bases and V 5 bases, and 13 bases lay outside the gene matches. This clonotype was obtained from a human donor in good health. Sequencing was performed on CD4+ T cells from blood, cultured in vitro. The chain is built from TRBV20-1 and TRBJ2-7; TRBD2 agrees at 8 bases. CDR3 loop: CSASPISGSREQYF. CDR3 nucleotides: TGCAGTGCTTCTCCTATCAGCGGGAGTAGGGAGCAGTACTTC.